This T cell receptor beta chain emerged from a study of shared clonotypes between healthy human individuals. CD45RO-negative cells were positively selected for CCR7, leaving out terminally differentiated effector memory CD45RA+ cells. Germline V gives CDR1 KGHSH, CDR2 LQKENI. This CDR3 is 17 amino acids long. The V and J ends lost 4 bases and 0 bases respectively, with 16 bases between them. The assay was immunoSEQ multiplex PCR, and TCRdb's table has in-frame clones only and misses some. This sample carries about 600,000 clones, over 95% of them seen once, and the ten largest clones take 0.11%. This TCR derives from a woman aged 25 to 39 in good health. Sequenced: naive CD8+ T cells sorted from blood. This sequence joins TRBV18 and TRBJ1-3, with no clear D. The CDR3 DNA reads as TGTGCCAGCTCACGACTCCCGGGGTCTCTCTCTGGAAACACCATATATTTT. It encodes CASSRLPGSLSGNTIYF.